The 5 T cell receptor beta chains given below trace back to one sample, sequenced in a study of T-cell reconstitution after alpha-beta-depleted transplantation in children (dated by TCRdb to the mid-2010s). Preparation of the library involved PCR. Sequencing instrument: Illumina HiSeq 2500. To normalize quantification of the TCRbeta repertoire, the TCR libraries were built with molecular barcoding that relied on unique molecular identifiers. The raw public data were reprocessed by TCRdb itself: fastp quality trimming at Q25, MiXCR clonotype calling, in-frame beta chains only. Rows are combined by CDR3 protein, so each entry shows the most common genes and DNA. Here the sample has 600,000 to 800,000 distinct CDR3 sequences; around 14% occur a single time. The top ten clonotypes cover around 0.79% of the sample. In the paper's terms, the treatment or condition label means: allogeneic hematopoietic cell transplantation with graft depleted of TCRalphabeta T cells and CD19 B cells.

The source material was PBMCs, sampled before TCRalphabeta/CD19-depleted stem cell transplant. Every receptor here comes from a girl aged 2 to 10 with congenital amegakaryocytic thrombocytopenia, due to receive a stem cell transplant.

The chain has TRBV27 and TRBJ1-5; D gene unclear. The germline V gene encodes CDR1 MNHEY and CDR2 SMNVEV (reference sequence). CDR3 length: 16 amino acids. V lost 2 bases, J lost 8 bases, and 19 bases lay in between. This chain's CDR3 is CASSLLTDRVNEPQHF. DNA of the CDR3: TGTGCCAGCAGTTTACTTACGGACCGGGTAAATGAGCCCCAGCATTTT.

In the case of this clonotype: This may stem from a read error, because a much larger clone lies one nucleotide away. The rearrangement joins TRBV10-2 to TRBJ2-2, with D possibly being TRBD1 (6 bases). The germline V gene has CDR1 WSHSY and CDR2 SAAADI. The CDR3 sequence is 15 residues long. As DNA, the CDR3 is TGCGCCAGCAGTTCAGGGGTTGCGAACACCGGGGAGCCGTTTTTT. Its protein is CASSSGVANTGEPFF.

The chain joins TRBV20-1 to TRBJ2-7, with a tentative D call TRBD1 (6 bases). Trimming removed 3 bases at V and 3 bases at J, with 18 bases between. CDR1 is DFQATT and CDR2 is SNEGSKA in the germline V gene (reference sequence). The CDR3 totals 15 residues. This chain's CDR3 is CSARGARSPNYEQYF. Here the CDR3 DNA reads TGCAGTGCTAGGGGGGCCCGGAGTCCCAACTACGAGCAGTACTTC.

Only a few counts were recorded for this clonotype. The chain has TRBV3-1 and TRBJ1-2; 7 positions agree with TRBD1. V shed 2 bases and J 6 bases; nucleotides not matched to a gene: 3. Germline CDR1 reads LGHDT; CDR2 reads YNNKEL (reference sequence). CDR3 length: 13 amino acids. CDR3 nucleotide sequence: TGTGCCAGCAGCCAAATCAGGGGGGATGGCTACACCTTC. Encoded protein: CASSQIRGDGYTF.

This clonotype has at least ten counts. V usage is TRBV12-3 or TRBV12-4 and J usage is TRBJ2-7, with TRBD1 matching 7 bases. V was clipped by 1 base and J by 2 bases; unmatched bases: 8. The CDR3 is 16 amino acids. This CDR3 reads CASSLVPGQETYEQYF. CDR3 nucleotide sequence: TGTGCCAGCAGTTTAGTCCCAGGACAGGAGACCTACGAGCAGTACTTC.